The 25 T cell receptor beta chains below come from one sample, sequenced in a study of cytomegalovirus exposure and HLA in healthy donors. PCR primers comprised 60 Vbeta and 13 Jbeta primers. Assay used: immunoSEQ multiplex PCR; TCRdb lists only in-frame clones, some missing. The sample lists approximately 110,000 clones; 76% were seen once. Sequenced material: PBMCs. These receptors all come from a man in his forties in good health and CMV-seropositive.

Only a few counts were recorded for this clone. The chain has TRBV11-2 and TRBJ2-1; 8 bases line up with TRBD1. V lost 5 bases, J lost 12 bases, and 6 bases stayed unmatched. The germline V gene has CDR1 SGHAT and CDR2 FQNNGV. The CDR3 length is 12 residues. The DNA for the CDR3 is TGTGCCAGCAGCCGGTGGACAGGGCGGCAGTTCTTC. Amino acids: CASSRWTGRQFF. Looking up the rest from reference TRBV11-2 and TRBJ2-1 gives the full variable domain: EAGVAQSPRYKIIEKRQSVAFWCNPISGHATLYWYQQILGQGPKLLIQFQNNGVVDDSQLPKDRFSAERLKGVDSTLKIQPAKLEDSAVYLCASSRWTGRQFFGPGTRLTVL.

The rearrangement uses TRBV4-1 and TRBJ1-1; 8 nucleotides line up with TRBD1. The CDR3 has 14 residues. The trim removed 5 bases at V and 2 bases at J, leaving 4 bases unmatched. The germline gives CDR1 MGHRA, CDR2 YSYEKL. Here the CDR3 reads CASSYGQGNTEAFF. CDR3 bases: TGCGCCAGCAGCTACGGACAGGGAAACACTGAAGCTTTCTTT.

V usage is TRBV7-9 and J usage is TRBJ2-1; 11 bases match TRBD2. The germline CDR1 and CDR2 sequences are SEHNR and FQNEAQ (reference sequence). The length of the CDR3 is 17 residues. V lost 4 bases and J lost 2; bases outside the gene matches: 7. The CDR3 region is CASSSVMTSGTYNEQFF. CDR3 nucleotide sequence: TGTGCCAGCAGCTCGGTAATGACTAGCGGGACCTACAATGAGCAGTTCTTC.

Worth noting for this clone: Relative to the germline gene, one junction end is altered; a read error may explain this. This rearrangement joins TRBV5-4 to TRBJ1-3, with 9 bases that match TRBD1. This CDR3 has 12 residues. From germline, CDR1 is SGHNT and CDR2 YYREEE (reference sequence). The DNA of the CDR3 is TGTGCCAGCAGCGTCTTCGGGGGACAGGGCAATTTT. Translating it yields CASSVFGGQGNF. Complete variable domain (other parts from reference TRBV5-4 and TRBJ1-3): ETGVTQSPTHLIKTRGQQVTLRCSSQSGHNTVSWYQQALGQGPQFIFQYYREEENGRGNFPPRFSGLQFPNYSSELNVNALELDDSALYLCASSVFGGQGNFGEGSWLTVV.

The chain carries TRBV27 and TRBJ2-3; the D gene is possibly TRBD2 (5 bases). Trimming pared 3 bases from V and 2 bases from J, leaving 12 bases between. This CDR3 has 15 residues. Germline V lookup: CDR1 MNHEY, CDR2 SMNVEV (reference sequence). CDR3 region: CASSFRASFTDTQYF. For the CDR3, the DNA is TGTGCCAGCAGTTTCCGGGCTAGCTTCACAGATACGCAGTATTTT.

This clone appeared a few times. V gene TRBV7-2 combines with J gene TRBJ2-1; D is perhaps TRBD2 (7 bases). Per the germline V gene, CDR1 is SGHTA and CDR2 is FQGNSA. V gave up 1 base and J gave up 7 bases, with 17 bases separating them. The CDR3 totals 16 residues. The DNA of the CDR3 is TGTGCCAGCAGCTTAGAGGGGGGGGGCATCCGGAATGAGCAGTTCTTC. It encodes CASSLEGGGIRNEQFF. The whole variable domain, remainder taken from reference TRBV7-2 and TRBJ2-1, is GAGVSQSPSNKVTEKGKDVELRCDPISGHTALYWYRQSLGQGLEFLIYFQGNSAPDKSGLPSDRFSAERTGGSVSTLTIQRTQQEDSAVYLCASSLEGGGIRNEQFFGPGTRLTVL.

This chain connects TRBV6-1 to TRBJ1-2; 10 positions match TRBD1. Looked up from germline, CDR1 is MNHNS and CDR2 is SASEGT. The trim removed 7 bases at V and 0 bases at J, leaving 5 bases unmatched. There are 15 residues in the CDR3. The CDR3 sequence: CASKAGQGTNYGYTF. CDR3 in DNA: TGTGCCAGCAAGGCGGGACAGGGGACTAACTATGGCTACACCTTC.

V usage is TRBV27 and J usage is TRBJ2-5; 11 bases line up with TRBD1. The CDR3 has 16 residues. Germline CDR1 reads MNHEY; CDR2 reads SMNVEV (reference sequence). J was trimmed by 5 bases and V by 6 bases; bases with no gene match: 11. The CDR3 DNA sequence: TGTGCCAGCAGAAGGGACAGGGGGATTCGATGGGAGACCCAGTACTTC. Amino acid sequence: CASRRDRGIRWETQYF.

In the case of this clone: Compared with germline, one end of the junction differs, possibly owing to a read error. J is TRBJ2-6 and V is TRBV5-1, with D perhaps TRBD1 (5 bases). There are 16 residues in the CDR3. The germline V gene encodes CDR1 SGHRS and CDR2 YFSETQ. In DNA form, the CDR3 reads TGCGCCAGCAGCTTGGATGCTGGGTCTGGGGCCAACGGCCTGACTTTC. Translation: CASSLDAGSGANGLTF. Complete variable domain (other parts from reference TRBV5-1 and TRBJ2-6): KAGVTQTPRYLIKTRGQQVTLSCSPISGHRSVSWYQQTPGQGLQFLFEYFSETQRNKGNFPGRFSGRQFSNSRSEMNVSTLELGDSALYLCASSLDAGSGANGLTFGAGSRLTVL.

CDR3 protein: CASSQDSSNEQYF. DNA of the CDR3: TGCGCCAGCAGCCAAGACTCTAGCAACGAGCAGTACTTC. The genes are TRBV4-3 and TRBJ2-7, with a weak D call TRBD2 (5 bases). The CDR3 length is 13 residues. CDR1 is LGHNA, CDR2 YSLEER, per germline. Between the trimmed V and J ends, which lost 0 bases and 5 bases, there was a span of 8 bases.

The genes are TRBV5-1 and TRBJ2-2, with D maybe TRBD2 (6 bases). Germline CDR1 and CDR2: SGHRS and YFSETQ. The CDR3 consists of 15 residues. V lost 4 bases and J lost 3, with 13 bases in between. CDR3 sequence reads: CASSGGYSDTGELFF. The CDR3 DNA reads as TGCGCCAGCAGCGGGGGGTATAGTGACACCGGGGAGCTGTTTTTT.

This clone was seen a few times. V usage is TRBV5-4 and J usage is TRBJ2-5; 7 bases agree with TRBD1. The CDR3 is made up of 13 amino acids. V was pared by 3 bases and J by 5 bases, with 4 bases of the junction left unmatched. Germline CDR1 reads SGHNT; CDR2 reads YYREEE (reference sequence). This chain's CDR3 is CASSYRGSETQYF. The CDR3 DNA reads TGTGCCAGCAGCTACAGGGGAAGTGAGACCCAGTACTTC.

The rearrangement uses TRBV28 and TRBJ2-7; 7 nucleotides agree with TRBD1. CDR1 and CDR2 from the germline V gene are MDHEN and SYDVKM. After removal of 3 bases from V and 5 bases from J, the junction contained 10 bases not matched to a gene. This CDR3 has 15 amino acids. The CDR3 bases are TGTGCCAGCAGTTTCCCCCAGACAGGGAACGACGAGCAGTACTTC. It codes for CASSFPQTGNDEQYF.

The gene calls are TRBV7-3 and TRBJ2-5, with a tentative D call TRBD1 (6 bases). This CDR3 is 14 amino acids long. Germline assignment: CDR1 SGHTA and CDR2 FQGTGA. V dropped 1 base and J dropped 0 bases, with 6 bases sitting between them. CDR3 DNA: TGTGCCAGCAGCTTAAACAGGGACCAAGAGACCCAGTACTTC. Translated, it gives CASSLNRDQETQYF.

The chain employs TRBV28 and TRBJ1-2; D is unclear. The ends were cut back, 4 bases at V and 4 bases at J, with 4 bases in the middle. Germline V CDR1 and CDR2: MDHEN, SYDVKM. CDR3 length: 11 amino acids. CDR3 protein: CASSSLYGYTF. The CDR3 nucleotides read TGTGCCAGCAGTTCCCTCTATGGCTACACCTTC.

V and J are TRBV30 and TRBJ1-4; tentative D call: TRBD1 (6 bases). The CDR3 consists of 15 residues. The V gene lost 7 bases and the J gene lost 0 bases, with 15 bases spanning the gap. Germline V lookup: CDR1 GTSNPN, CDR2 SVGIG (reference sequence). CDR3 protein: CAYTGGGSTNEKLFF. CDR3 DNA: TGTGCCTACACTGGGGGCGGGTCAACTAATGAAAAACTGTTTTTT. Full variable domain (outside the CDR3, taken from reference TRBV30 and TRBJ1-4): SQTIHQWPATLVQPVGSPLSLECTVEGTSNPNLYWYRQAAGRGLQLLFYSVGIGQISSEVPQNLSASRPQDRQFILSSKKLLLSDSGFYLCAYTGGGSTNEKLFFGSGTQLSVL.

This rearrangement joins TRBV14 to TRBJ1-1; D is possibly TRBD1 (6 bases). Germline CDR1 is SGHDN and CDR2 is FVKESK. This CDR3 has 17 residues. Trimming stripped 4 bases from V and 5 bases from J, with 23 bases between. CDR3 sequence: CASSLLRGGGIGTEAFF. The CDR3 nucleotides read TGTGCCAGCAGCCTTCTAAGGGGGGGCGGGATAGGGACTGAAGCTTTCTTT.

V is TRBV7-2 and J is TRBJ2-4; the match to TRBD1 covers 8 bases. CDR1 SGHTA and CDR2 FQGNSA come from the germline V gene. The CDR3 consists of 17 residues. V gave up 1 base and J gave up 3 bases; unmatched junction bases: 8. The CDR3 coding sequence is TGTGCCAGCAGCTTAGTTGTCCAGGGGGCCTACAAAAACATTCAGTACTTC. It is translated as CASSLVVQGAYKNIQYF.

The chain carries TRBV10-3 and TRBJ2-3; D gene unclear. V was pared by 6 bases and J by 0 bases, with 10 bases between. CDR1 ENHRY and CDR2 SYGVKD come from the germline V gene. The CDR3 covers 14 residues. The CDR3 protein is CAIRAAASTDTQYF. As DNA, the CDR3 is TGTGCCATCAGAGCCGCTGCTAGCACAGATACGCAGTATTTT.

Points on this clone: This specimen includes other DNA sequences encoding the same CDR3. The rearrangement links TRBV5-4 to TRBJ2-3; 10 bases are shared with TRBD2. Germline CDR1 reads SGHNT; CDR2 reads YYREEE (reference sequence). After removal of 0 bases from V and 1 base from J, the junction contained 2 bases not matched to a gene. This CDR3 has 16 residues. The CDR3 sequence: CASSLGLAGGTDTQYF. CDR3 coding DNA: TGTGCCAGCAGCTTGGGGCTAGCGGGGGGCACAGATACGCAGTATTTT.

The chain joins TRBV19 to TRBJ2-1; 9 bases agree with TRBD2. From germline, CDR1 is LNHDA and CDR2 SQIVND (reference sequence). CDR3 length: 14 residues. V lost 7 bases and J lost 4; bases outside the gene matches: 5. The CDR3 DNA is TGTGCCAGTACCCTTAGCGGGAGTTACAATGAGCAGTTCTTC. It specifies CASTLSGSYNEQFF. Drawing the rest from reference TRBV19 and TRBJ2-1, the complete variable domain is DGGITQSPKYLFRKEGQNVTLSCEQNLNHDAMYWYRQDPGQGLRLIYYSQIVNDFQKGDIAEGYSVSREKKESFPLTVTSAQKNPTAFYLCASTLSGSYNEQFFGPGTRLTVL.

The genes are TRBV10-1 and TRBJ2-3, with D perhaps TRBD2 (6 bases). This CDR3 has 15 residues. Germline values: CDR1 WNHNN, CDR2 SYGVQD (reference sequence). V shed 5 bases and J shed 2 bases, with 14 bases lying between them. CDR3 nucleotide sequence: TGCGCCAGCAGTACAGTCGGCGGGGCCACAGATACGCAGTATTTT. Residues: CASSTVGGATDTQYF.

The chain carries TRBV28 and TRBJ2-7, with D possibly matching TRBD1 (6 bases). Germline V CDR1 and CDR2: MDHEN, SYDVKM. V was cut by 8 bases and J by 2 bases, with 16 bases left in between. There are 14 residues in the CDR3. CDR3 loop: CASALGQPPYEQYF. CDR3 in DNA: TGTGCCAGCGCTTTAGGACAGCCCCCCTACGAGCAGTACTTC. The full variable domain, rest sourced from reference TRBV28 and TRBJ2-7, is DVKVTQSSRYLVKRTGEKVFLECVQDMDHENMFWYRQDPGLGLRLIYFSYDVKMKEKGDIPEGYSVSREKKERFSLILESASTNQTSMYLCASALGQPPYEQYFGPGTRLTVT.

The chain has TRBV6-5 and TRBJ2-7; possible D gene TRBD1, 6 bases. The V and J ends lost 5 bases and 2 bases respectively, with 16 bases between them. The CDR3 is 15 residues long. The germline gives CDR1 MNHEY, CDR2 SVGAGI. The DNA of the CDR3 is TGTGCCAGCAGTCCCCTCGGGACATCCACCTACGAGCAGTACTTC. Encoded protein: CASSPLGTSTYEQYF.

CDR3 in amino acids: CASSPWARQGNYEQYF. CDR3 DNA sequence: TGTGCCAGCAGCCCCTGGGCCCGTCAGGGCAATTACGAGCAGTACTTC. The chain is built from TRBV9 and TRBJ2-7, with D perhaps matching TRBD1 (5 bases). With 4 bases removed from V and 4 bases from J, the gap between germline ends came to 21 bases. The CDR3 spans 16 residues. The germline CDR1 and CDR2 sequences are SGDLS and YYNGEE.